Below are 15 T cell receptor beta chains sequenced from a single sample in a study of cytomegalovirus exposure and HLA in healthy donors. Primers: 60 Vbeta forward and 13 Jbeta reverse. This table comes from immunoSEQ multiplex PCR, and its TCRdb copy is limited to in-frame clones, with some not included. The sample lists around 110,000 clones; around two thirds were seen once. Input material: PBMCs. These receptors were collected from a woman aged 40-49 years in good health and CMV-seropositive.

This chain joins TRBV19 and TRBJ2-1; 13 bases align to TRBD2. This CDR3 has 19 amino acids. Germline CDR1 LNHDA, CDR2 SQIVND (reference sequence). V gave up 1 base and J gave up 5 bases; unmatched junction bases: 11. The CDR3 nucleotides read TGTGCCAGTAGTATAGTCCCTGGACTAGCGGGAGTTTGGAACAATGAGCAGTTCTTC. Amino acids: CASSIVPGLAGVWNNEQFF.

The chain employs TRBV5-6 and TRBJ1-3; D possibly corresponds to TRBD1 (5 bases). Trimming cost V 5 bases and J 6 bases, with 18 bases left between them. The V gene's germline CDR1 is SGHDT and CDR2 YYEEEE. The CDR3 spans 15 residues. CDR3: CASSHRSGELNTIYF. In DNA, the CDR3 is TGTGCCAGCAGTCATAGGTCGGGGGAACTAAACACCATATATTTT.

The sample holds a few counts of this clone. The V call is TRBV28, the J call TRBJ1-6, with 7 bases fitting TRBD1. The CDR3 runs 16 residues. Germline values: CDR1 MDHEN, CDR2 SYDVKM. Trimming at V came to 6 bases and at J to 0 bases, leaving 5 bases not matched to a gene. The CDR3 sequence is CASRYPGGSYNSPLHF. CDR3 DNA: TGTGCCAGCAGGTATCCAGGGGGCTCCTATAATTCACCCCTCCACTTT.

The rearrangement joins TRBV27 to TRBJ1-1; 9 nucleotides match TRBD1. The V gene end was trimmed by 5 bases and the J gene end by 3 bases; junction bases not matched to a gene: 7. This CDR3 contains 15 residues. Per germline, CDR1 MNHEY and CDR2 SMNVEV (reference sequence). The CDR3 sequence is CASSARTGVDTEAFF. In nucleotides, the CDR3 is TGTGCCAGCAGTGCTAGGACAGGGGTGGACACTGAAGCTTTCTTT.

The J gene is TRBJ2-3, the V gene TRBV27; D call uncertain. Trimming stripped 3 bases from V and 6 bases from J, with 13 bases between. CDR3 length: 14 residues. In germline, CDR1 is MNHEY, CDR2 SMNVEV (reference sequence). CDR3 DNA sequence: TGTGCCAGCAGTTTTGTGGCAGGTGTGGATACGCAGTATTTT. This translates into CASSFVAGVDTQYF.

This clone came up once. Germline and junction disagree at one end, which may indicate a read error. This rearrangement joins TRBV4-1 to TRBJ1-1; a weak D match, TRBD1 (5 bases). CDR1 MGHRA and CDR2 YSYEKL come from the germline V gene. This CDR3 is 15 amino acids long. Here the CDR3 DNA reads TGTGCCAGCAGCCAAGATCTCCCGGGACTGTCTGAAGCTTTCTTT. It specifies CASSQDLPGLSEAFF.

This chain uses TRBV6-6 with TRBJ2-2; D perhaps matches TRBD1 (6 bases). Germline V gene data show CDR1 as MNHNY and CDR2 as SVGAGI (reference sequence). V dropped 5 bases and J dropped 4 bases, with 11 bases sitting between them. The CDR3 runs 14 residues. The DNA for the CDR3 is TGTGCCAGCAGTCAGGGGTTGTCCACCGGGGAGCTGTTTTTT. Translated: CASSQGLSTGELFF.

The chain is built from TRBV5-4 and TRBJ2-1, with 8 nucleotides matching TRBD1. J was trimmed by 1 base and V by 3 bases; bases with no gene match: 6. Germline V gene lookup returns CDR1 SGHNT and CDR2 YYREEE (reference sequence). This CDR3 has 16 amino acids. Here the CDR3 DNA reads TGTGCCAGCAGCTCTTCGACAGGGGTGTCCTACAATGAGCAGTTCTTC. Residues: CASSSSTGVSYNEQFF.

The chain links TRBV6-5 to TRBJ2-5; a weak D match, TRBD1 (6 bases). The better agreement between TRBJ2-7 and the DNA end casts doubt on the J call. Germline V gene sequence: CDR1 MNHEY, CDR2 SVGAGI. CDR3 length: 11 residues. The CDR3 is CASTQGSEQYF. CDR3 in DNA: TGTGCCAGCACCCAGGGGAGCGAGCAGTACTTC.

The chain uses TRBV7-9 and TRBJ1-1, with D possibly TRBD1 on 6 matching bases. CDR1 is SEHNR, CDR2 FQNEAQ, per germline (reference sequence). The V gene lost 4 bases and the J gene lost 1 base, with 22 bases spanning the gap. The CDR3 totals 18 residues. The CDR3 is CASSSSLGYGTKNTEAFF. CDR3 bases: TGTGCCAGCAGCTCCTCCTTAGGGTACGGGACAAAGAACACTGAAGCTTTCTTT.

This clone was seen only once. The rearrangement joins TRBV28 to TRBJ1-3, with D hard to call. CDR1 and CDR2 (germline): MDHEN, SYDVKM. The CDR3 extends over 15 amino acids. Trimming pared 6 bases from V and 2 bases from J, leaving 14 bases between. CDR3 bases: TGTGCCAGCAGCCTGCGAGGGTGGACTGGAAACACCATATATTTT. Translating gives CASSLRGWTGNTIYF.

The V gene is TRBV7-3, the J gene TRBJ2-1, with 9 nucleotides matching TRBD2. Germline values: CDR1 SGHTA, CDR2 FQGTGA. This CDR3 has 15 amino acids. The V and J ends lost 1 base and 2 bases, in that order; junction bases with no gene match: 0. As DNA, the CDR3 is TGTGCCAGCAGCTTAAGCGGGGGGGCCTACAATGAGCAGTTCTTC. Protein sequence: CASSLSGGAYNEQFF.

This clone occurred once. J is TRBJ1-6 and V is TRBV30; no clear D. The length of the CDR3 is 14 residues. Trimming shortened V by 4 bases and J by 7 bases, and 14 bases separated the two germline ends. The germline CDR1 and CDR2 sequences are GTSNPN and SVGIG (reference sequence). CDR3 bases: TGTGCCTGGACATCAGGTCAGAACAATTCACCCCTCCACTTT. Translated, it gives CAWTSGQNNSPLHF.

The genes are TRBV7-9 and TRBJ2-1; 15 nucleotides align to TRBD2. The CDR3 has 17 residues. Germline V gene lookup returns CDR1 SEHNR and CDR2 FQNEAQ (reference sequence). V trimming: 2 bases; J trimming: 7 bases; junction bases outside the gene matches: 6. The CDR3 region is CASSLKGLAGGVNEQFF. The CDR3 nucleotides read TGTGCCAGCAGCTTAAAGGGACTAGCGGGAGGAGTGAATGAGCAGTTCTTC.

This chain uses TRBV18 with TRBJ1-2; no definite D call. The germline V gene encodes CDR1 KGHSH and CDR2 LQKENI. This CDR3 comprises 14 residues. V lost 3 bases to trimming and J lost 1 base, with 9 bases between them. CDR3 DNA: TGTGCCAGCTCACCCGTGCAGGTTAACTATGGCTACACCTTC. It yields the protein CASSPVQVNYGYTF.